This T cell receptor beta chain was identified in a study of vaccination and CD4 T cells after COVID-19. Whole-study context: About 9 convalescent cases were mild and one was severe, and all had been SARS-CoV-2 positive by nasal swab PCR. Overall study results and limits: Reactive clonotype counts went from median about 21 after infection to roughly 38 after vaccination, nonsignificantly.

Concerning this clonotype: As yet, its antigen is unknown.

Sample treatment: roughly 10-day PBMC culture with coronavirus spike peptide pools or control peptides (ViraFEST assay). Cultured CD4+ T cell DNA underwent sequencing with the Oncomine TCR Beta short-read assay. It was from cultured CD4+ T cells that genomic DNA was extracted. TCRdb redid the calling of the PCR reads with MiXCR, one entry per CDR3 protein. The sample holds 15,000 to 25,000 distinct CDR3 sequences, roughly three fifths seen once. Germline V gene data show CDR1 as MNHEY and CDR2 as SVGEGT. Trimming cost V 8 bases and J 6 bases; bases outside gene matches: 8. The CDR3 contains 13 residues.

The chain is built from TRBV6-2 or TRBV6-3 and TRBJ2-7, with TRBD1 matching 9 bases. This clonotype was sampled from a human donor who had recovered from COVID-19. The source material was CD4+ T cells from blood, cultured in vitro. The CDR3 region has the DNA TGTGCCAGCTCGAAGAACAGGGGGCCCGAGCAGTACTTC. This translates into CASSKNRGPEQYF.